These 18 T cell receptor beta chains came from one sample sequenced in a study of T cells in Graves' hyperthyroidism and ophthalmopathy. TCR beta CDR3 regions were amplified from RNA. The TCR CDR3 first-round RT-PCR relied on the HTBI primer set. TCRdb processed the multiplex PCR reads anew with MiXCR; each CDR3 protein has one entry. The sample lists 300,000 to 450,000 distinct CDR3 sequences; roughly 15% were seen once. Sequencing input: blood. These receptors were obtained from a woman in her thirties with Graves' ophthalmopathy.

This clonotype was seen ten or more times. The chain couples TRBV7-6 to TRBJ2-3; D gene unclear. Trimming took off 2 bases at V and 4 bases at J, with 7 bases between the two ends. The CDR3 contains 13 residues. Germline-derived CDR1 and CDR2 are SGHVS and FNYEAQ. In DNA, the CDR3 is TGTGCCAGCAGCTTACAACTGGCAGATACGCAGTATTTT. Translation gives CASSLQLADTQYF.

This clonotype was seen many times. The gene calls are TRBV6-1 and TRBJ2-3, with D hard to call. The V and J ends lost 4 bases and 1 base respectively, with 9 bases between them. CDR1 and CDR2 from the germline V gene are MNHNS and SASEGT. The CDR3 is made up of 14 amino acids. The chain's CDR3 is CASSVRARTDTQYF. DNA for the CDR3: TGTGCCAGCAGTGTCCGGGCCCGCACAGATACGCAGTATTTT.

CDR3 nucleotides: TGTGCCAGCAGTTTTTGGGGGGAAACCACCTATGGCTACACCTTC. Its translation is CASSFWGETTYGYTF. The genes are TRBV27 and TRBJ1-2, with a tentative D call TRBD1 (5 bases). The V and J ends lost 3 bases and 4 bases respectively, with 15 bases between them. Germline CDR1 MNHEY, CDR2 SMNVEV (reference sequence). The CDR3 extends over 15 amino acids.

This clonotype was seen many times. V usage is TRBV30 and J usage is TRBJ1-6; weak D call: TRBD1 (6 bases). The CDR3 consists of 14 residues. The germline V gene has CDR1 GTSNPN and CDR2 SVGIG (reference sequence). Trimming stripped 4 bases from V and 4 bases from J, with 11 bases between. CDR3 in DNA: TGTGCCTGGAAGGACGGACAGTATAATTCACCCCTCCACTTT. It encodes CAWKDGQYNSPLHF.

This clonotype was seen at least ten times. This chain connects TRBV7-2 to TRBJ2-5; D not resolved. The CDR3 spans 13 residues. The ends were cut back, 5 bases at V and 0 bases at J, with 7 bases in the middle. Germline V gene lookup returns CDR1 SGHTA and CDR2 FQGNSA. For the CDR3, the DNA is TGTGCCAGCAGCCCTCGGTACCAAGAGACCCAGTACTTC. The encoded protein is CASSPRYQETQYF.

This clonotype was found many times. The V call is TRBV11-2, the J call TRBJ2-5, with TRBD2 identical over 9 bases. Per germline, CDR1 SGHAT and CDR2 FQNNGV. J lost 4 bases, V lost 3 bases, and 6 bases had no gene match. The CDR3 runs to 15 residues. The CDR3 loop is CASSLRRGGPETQYF. The CDR3 DNA sequence: TGTGCCAGCAGCTTGAGGCGGGGGGGCCCAGAGACCCAGTACTTC.

This clonotype was picked up many times. V usage is TRBV30 and J usage is TRBJ2-6; D is uncertain. The CDR3 sequence is 13 residues long. Germline assignment: CDR1 GTSNPN and CDR2 SVGIG (reference sequence). V was cut by 5 bases and J by 0 bases, with 5 bases left in between. CDR3 in DNA: TGTGCCTGGGACAACTCTGGGGCCAACGTCCTGACTTTC. Translation gives CAWDNSGANVLTF.

The chain is built from TRBV5-1 and TRBJ2-6; TRBD2 aligns across 11 bases. Germline V gene lookup returns CDR1 SGHRS and CDR2 YFSETQ. The CDR3 has 19 amino acids. The J segment lost 0 bases and the V segment lost 6 bases, leaving 11 bases of the junction unmatched. The CDR3 DNA sequence: TGCGCCAGCACCCGAGAAGGGACTAGCGGTTACTCTGGGGCCAACGTCCTGACTTTC. This translates into CASTREGTSGYSGANVLTF.

This clonotype was seen at least ten times. The DNA is omitted, as the CDR3 cannot be located on it reliably, and the CDR3 follows TCRdb's listing. V gene TRBV28 combines with J gene TRBJ1-2; TRBD1 was called by the table and not checked on the DNA. With termini counted, the CDR3 has 14 amino acids. Germline CDR1 and CDR2: MDHEN and SYDVKM. CDR3 region: CASSFGSGADGYTF.

The chain couples TRBV2 to TRBJ2-1; the D is unclear. The CDR3 is made up of 14 amino acids. Trimming stripped 3 bases from V and 0 bases from J, with 6 bases between. Looked up from germline, CDR1 is SNHLY and CDR2 is FYNNEI. The CDR3 region is CASSDQSSYNEQFF. CDR3 bases: TGTGCCAGCAGTGATCAATCCTCCTACAATGAGCAGTTCTTC.

About this clonotype itself: A much larger clone differs from this one at a single base, so this may be a read error. The CDR3 coding sequence is TGTGCCAGCCTCCGGGACCCCAACTCCTACAATGGGCAGTTCTTC. Encoded protein: CASLRDPNSYNGQFF. The V call is TRBV5-6, the J call TRBJ2-1; either TRBD1 or TRBD2 may supply D (5 bases each). The CDR3 is 15 residues long. The germline V gene encodes CDR1 SGHDT and CDR2 YYEEEE. The full variable domain, with the rest looked up from reference TRBV5-6 and TRBJ2-1, is DAGVTQSPTHLIKTRGQQVTLRCSPKSGHDTVSWYQQALGQGPQFIFQYYEEEERQRGNFPDRFSGHQFPNYSSELNVNALLLGDSALYLCASLRDPNSYNGQFFGPGTRLTVL.

This clonotype has a count of ten or more. The V gene is TRBV11-2, the J gene TRBJ1-4; D is unclear. The germline gives CDR1 SGHAT, CDR2 FQNNGV. Trimming pared 3 bases from V and 3 bases from J, leaving 8 bases between. The CDR3 sequence is 14 residues long. The CDR3 nucleotides are TGTGCCAGCAGCTTGAGTATTGCTAATGAAAAACTGTTTTTT. Translated, it gives CASSLSIANEKLFF. The entire variable domain, with the rest obtained from reference TRBV11-2 and TRBJ1-4, is as follows: EAGVAQSPRYKIIEKRQSVAFWCNPISGHATLYWYQQILGQGPKLLIQFQNNGVVDDSQLPKDRFSAERLKGVDSTLKIQPAKLEDSAVYLCASSLSIANEKLFFGSGTQLSVL.

This clonotype has ten or more counts. The chain joins TRBV6-1 to TRBJ2-7; 9 bases line up with TRBD2. The V segment lost 8 bases and the J segment 0 bases; nucleotides outside the gene matches: 8. This CDR3 contains 15 residues. Germline CDR1 reads MNHNS; CDR2 reads SASEGT. CDR3 sequence reads: CASGGGGATSYEQYF. In nucleotides, the CDR3 is TGTGCCAGCGGAGGCGGGGGGGCAACCTCCTACGAGCAGTACTTC.

In this sample, this clonotype turned up many times. In nucleotides, the CDR3 is TGTGCCAGCTCACGTCAGGGATCTATGAACACTGAAGCTTTCTTT. Translating gives CASSRQGSMNTEAFF. The genes are TRBV18 and TRBJ1-1; maybe TRBD1 (5 bases). Looked up from germline, CDR1 is KGHSH and CDR2 is LQKENI. The ends were cut back, 4 bases at V and 0 bases at J, with 12 bases in the middle. This CDR3 spans 15 amino acids.

This clonotype appeared a few times. The V call is TRBV6-2 or TRBV6-3, the J call TRBJ1-1, with 12 bases that match TRBD1. Looked up from germline, CDR1 is MNHEY and CDR2 is SVGEGT. The length of the CDR3 is 17 residues. J gave up 7 bases and V 7 bases, and 16 bases lay outside the gene matches. CDR3 bases: TGTGCCAGCAATCCACCCCCGGGACAGGGGGCAAGAAATGAAGCTTTCTTT. Its protein is CASNPPPGQGARNEAFF.

The V gene is TRBV20-1, the J gene TRBJ1-6; D remains ambiguous. There are 11 residues in the CDR3. In germline, CDR1 is DFQATT, CDR2 SNEGSKA (reference sequence). V lost 1 base to trimming and J lost 15 bases, with 10 bases between them. The CDR3 here is CSARANSRLHF. The CDR3 DNA is TGCAGTGCTAGAGCAAATTCCCGCCTCCACTTT.

This clonotype has ten or more counts. The chain links TRBV2 to TRBJ2-7, with D possibly matching TRBD1 (6 bases). V was clipped by 6 bases and J by 1 base, with 13 bases between them. Germline-derived CDR1 and CDR2 are SNHLY and FYNNEI. The CDR3 is 14 amino acids. The CDR3 protein is CASRKQGESYEQYF. CDR3 bases: TGTGCCAGCAGGAAACAGGGAGAGTCCTACGAGCAGTACTTC.

This clonotype was recorded at least ten times. The chain uses TRBV11-3 and TRBJ2-7; D gene uncertain. V lost 6 bases to trimming and J lost 1 base, with 13 bases between them. CDR3 length: 14 residues. Germline V CDR1 and CDR2: SGHNT, YENEEA. The CDR3 spells CASSANPGSYEQYF. The CDR3 nucleotides read TGTGCCAGCAGTGCCAACCCAGGTTCCTACGAGCAGTACTTC. The variable domain in full, with the rest retrieved from reference TRBV11-3 and TRBJ2-7, is EAGVVQSPRYKIIEKKQPVAFWCNPISGHNTLYWYLQNLGQGPELLIRYENEEAVDDSQLPKDRFSAERLKGVDSTLKIQPAELGDSAVYLCASSANPGSYEQYFGPGTRLTVT.